This T cell receptor (beta chain) originates from a study of lymphopenia after photon versus proton radiotherapy. Trimming left V 0 bases short and J 1 base short, with 17 bases between. This CDR3 spans 17 amino acids. Germline V gene sequence: CDR1 SGHRS, CDR2 YFSETQ. Using immunoSEQ multiplex PCR, the repertoire was profiled, and TCRdb retains in-frame clones only, with some absent. The sample holds around 29,000 clones, roughly 84% seen once. The chain is built from TRBV5-1 and TRBJ2-7; D not resolved. Source: peripheral blood, taken from a patient treated with proton-based radiotherapy. This sequence was found in a woman aged 70-85 years with pancreatic cancer. CDR3 sequence: CASSLVGPSHSSYEQYF. The CDR3 coding sequence is TGCGCCAGCAGCTTGGTAGGACCCTCCCATTCTTCCTACGAGCAGTACTTC. Variable domain in full (rest from reference TRBV5-1 and TRBJ2-7): KAGVTQTPRYLIKTRGQQVTLSCSPISGHRSVSWYQQTPGQGLQFLFEYFSETQRNKGNFPGRFSGRQFSNSRSEMNVSTLELGDSALYLCASSLVGPSHSSYEQYFGPGTRLTVT.